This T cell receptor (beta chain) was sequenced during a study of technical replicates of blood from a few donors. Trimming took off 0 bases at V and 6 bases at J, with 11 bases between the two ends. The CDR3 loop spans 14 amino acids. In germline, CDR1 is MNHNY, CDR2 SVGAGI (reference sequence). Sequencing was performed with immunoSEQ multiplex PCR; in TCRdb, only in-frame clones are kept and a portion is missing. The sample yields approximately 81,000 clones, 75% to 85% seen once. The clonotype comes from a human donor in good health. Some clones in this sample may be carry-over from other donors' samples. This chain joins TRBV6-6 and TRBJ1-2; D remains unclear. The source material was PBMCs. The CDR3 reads CASSYSGGEDGYTF. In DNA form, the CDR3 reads TGTGCCAGCAGTTACTCTGGCGGGGAGGATGGCTACACCTTC.